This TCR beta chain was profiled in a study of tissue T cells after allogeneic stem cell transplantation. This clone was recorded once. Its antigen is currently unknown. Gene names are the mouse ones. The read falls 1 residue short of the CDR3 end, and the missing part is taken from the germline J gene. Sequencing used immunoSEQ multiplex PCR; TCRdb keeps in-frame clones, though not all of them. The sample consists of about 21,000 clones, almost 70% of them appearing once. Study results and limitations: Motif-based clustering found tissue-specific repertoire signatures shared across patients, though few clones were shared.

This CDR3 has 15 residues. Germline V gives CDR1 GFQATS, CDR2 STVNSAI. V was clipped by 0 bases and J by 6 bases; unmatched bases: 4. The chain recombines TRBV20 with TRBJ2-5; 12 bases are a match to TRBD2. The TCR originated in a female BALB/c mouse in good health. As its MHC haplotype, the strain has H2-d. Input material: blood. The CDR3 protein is CGARETGGAGDTQYF. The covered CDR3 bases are TGTGGTGCTAGGGAGACTGGGGGGGCAGGCGACACCCAGTAC.